The clone carrying this TCR beta chain was picked up a small number of times. Its target is not known. TCRdb keeps only in-frame clones here, not all; method: immunoSEQ multiplex PCR. The sample gives around 1,800 clones, roughly 17% of which show up once; around 13% is in the top ten. The data derive from a study of tumour-infiltrating T cells in Burkitt lymphoma. Study overall: The Burkitt lymphoma cohort spanned all epidemiological subtypes. Survival, overall and progression-free, tracked with productive clonality.

Findings of the study overall: Public clonotypes, several, appeared across numerous Burkitt lymphoma patients.

The specimen sequenced was tumor tissue. The receptor was derived from a human donor with Burkitt lymphoma.

For the CDR3, the DNA is TGCAGCGTTGAGGACAGCCAAGCTTTCTTT. It specifies CSVEDSQAFF. V and J are TRBV29-1 and TRBJ1-1, with D perhaps TRBD1 (6 bases). This CDR3 has 10 residues. Trimming shortened V by 3 bases and J by 9 bases, and 8 bases separated the two germline ends. Per the germline V gene, CDR1 is SQVTM and CDR2 is ANQGSEA.